This T cell receptor (beta chain) was recovered during a study of a mutant IDH1 vaccine in newly diagnosed glioma. Per germline, CDR1 SGHTA and CDR2 FQGNSA. The CDR3 contains 14 residues. Trimming shortened V by 2 bases and J by 0 bases, and 7 bases separated the two germline ends. The method was immunoSEQ multiplex PCR; TCRdb's version includes in-frame clones alone and lacks a portion of them. The repertoire has tens of thousands of clones, roughly four fifths of them found once; the top ten carry around 5.3%. As concerns this clone: What it binds is not known.

The time point: week 47, end of study. Vaccine doses each comprised 300 ug of mutant IDH1 20-mer peptide, with topical imiquimod. New WHO grade 3 or 4 astrocytomas that were IDH1-mutant and ATRX-lost occurred in the donors. The clonotype was recovered from a middle-aged man with glioma. The chain combines TRBV7-2 with TRBJ1-1; D is ambiguous. This specimen was PBMCs, taken from a glioma patient whose treatment included an IDH1 peptide vaccine. CDR3 in amino acids: CASSLFPMNTEAFF. CDR3 nucleotides: TGTGCCAGCAGCTTATTCCCGATGAACACTGAAGCTTTCTTT.